The 30 T cell receptor beta chains below were found in one sample sequenced in a study of cytomegalovirus exposure and HLA in healthy donors. Both 60 Vbeta primers and 13 Jbeta primers went into the PCR. Method: immunoSEQ multiplex PCR; TCRdb's copy keeps in-frame clones and lacks some. The repertoire includes under 200,000 clones, approximately 83% of them detected once, and about 10% sits in the top ten. What was sequenced was PBMCs. These receptors were collected from a man younger than 35 in good health and CMV-seropositive.

The genes are TRBV7-8 and TRBJ2-2, with TRBD2 as a possible D gene (5 bases). Trimming pared 4 bases from V and 2 bases from J, leaving 14 bases between. The V gene's germline CDR1 is SGHVS and CDR2 FQNEAQ. The CDR3 has 16 amino acids. The CDR3 here is CASSSPRGLNTGELFF. In DNA, the CDR3 is TGTGCCAGCAGCTCCCCCCGAGGACTCAACACCGGGGAGCTGTTTTTT.

J is TRBJ2-5 and V is TRBV7-8, with D maybe TRBD2 (6 bases). The CDR3 runs to 16 residues. Per germline, CDR1 SGHVS and CDR2 FQNEAQ. V shed 5 bases and J shed 7 bases, with 23 bases lying between them. The CDR3 here is CASSLRRSGGKGTQYF. The CDR3 bases are TGTGCCAGCAGCCTAAGACGAAGTGGGGGGAAAGGGACCCAGTACTTC.

This clone was detected once. The chain is built from TRBV11-2 and TRBJ2-7; D ambiguous. The CDR3 extends over 14 amino acids. V dropped 3 bases and J dropped 2 bases, with 11 bases sitting between them. Germline V lookup: CDR1 SGHAT, CDR2 FQNNGV. The CDR3 reads CASSFRGIAYEQYF. For the CDR3, the DNA is TGTGCCAGCAGCTTCCGCGGAATTGCCTACGAGCAGTACTTC.

The chain joins TRBV29-1 to TRBJ2-7; 7 nucleotides match TRBD2. Germline loops: CDR1 SQVTM, CDR2 ANQGSEA. Germline trimming cut 5 bases from V and 5 bases from J; bases unmatched to any gene: 6. This CDR3 is 12 amino acids long. CDR3 DNA: TGCAGCGTTTGGGACTATATCAACGAGCAGTACTTC. This codes for CSVWDYINEQYF.

The genes are TRBV14 and TRBJ2-5; 8 nucleotides agree with TRBD2. J was trimmed by 5 bases and V by 4 bases; bases with no gene match: 9. The CDR3 is 15 residues long. Germline assignment: CDR1 SGHDN and CDR2 FVKESK. The CDR3 spells CASSLGTSIRETQYF. The CDR3 DNA is TGTGCCAGCAGCCTTGGGACTAGTATCCGGGAGACCCAGTACTTC.

The chain has TRBV11-2 and TRBJ1-1, with D possibly matching TRBD1 (6 bases). Per germline, CDR1 SGHAT and CDR2 FQNNGV. This CDR3 spans 16 amino acids. V lost 0 bases and J lost 3, with 14 bases in between. CDR3: CASSLDIGQIHTEAFF. Written as DNA, the CDR3 is TGTGCCAGCAGCTTAGATATAGGACAGATACACACTGAAGCTTTCTTT.

The rearrangement joins TRBV4-3 to TRBJ1-2, with D perhaps matching TRBD1 (6 bases). The germline CDR1 and CDR2 sequences are LGHNA and YSLEER. The CDR3 is 14 amino acids. V lost 1 base to trimming and J lost 6 bases, with 12 bases between them. The CDR3 nucleotides read TGCGCCAGCAGCCAAGCCTTATCAGGGGATGGCTACACCTTC. Translation: CASSQALSGDGYTF.

The CDR3 region is CASSSRQGGYGYTF. CDR3 nucleotides: TGTGCCAGCAGCTCCCGACAGGGCGGCTATGGCTACACCTTC. The chain links TRBV5-4 to TRBJ1-2, with 7 positions matching TRBD1. The length of the CDR3 is 14 residues. Germline values: CDR1 SGHNT, CDR2 YYREEE (reference sequence). The trim removed 3 bases at V and 4 bases at J, leaving 6 bases unmatched.

V gene TRBV6-1 combines with J gene TRBJ2-7, with no clear D. Germline assignment: CDR1 MNHNS and CDR2 SASEGT. V shed 5 bases and J shed 0 bases, with 11 bases lying between them. This CDR3 region has 14 residues. The CDR3 region has the DNA TGTGCCAGCAGTACGACTTCTTACTCCTACGAGCAGTACTTC. Encoded protein: CASSTTSYSYEQYF.

The chain combines TRBV4-3 with TRBJ2-7; TRBD2 might be the D (6 bases). CDR3 size: 15 residues. Germline values: CDR1 LGHNA, CDR2 YSLEER. Trimming took off 0 bases at V and 3 bases at J, with 12 bases between the two ends. The chain's CDR3 is CASSQERRGLYEQYF. CDR3 sequence (DNA): TGCGCCAGCAGCCAAGAAAGGCGGGGTCTCTACGAGCAGTACTTC.

V and J are TRBV18 and TRBJ1-4; 7 positions agree with TRBD1. The CDR3 length is 14 residues. Germline assignment: CDR1 KGHSH and CDR2 LQKENI. The V gene end was trimmed by 5 bases and the J gene end by 8 bases; junction bases not matched to a gene: 8. The CDR3 protein is CASSNPGGVEKLFF. The CDR3 DNA is TGTGCCAGCTCAAACCCAGGGGGTGTCGAAAAACTGTTTTTT.

V usage is TRBV30 and J usage is TRBJ1-2; D perhaps matches TRBD1 (5 bases). Germline V gives CDR1 GTSNPN, CDR2 SVGIG (reference sequence). CDR3 size: 12 residues. Trimming shortened V by 4 bases and J by 4 bases, and 10 bases separated the two germline ends. The CDR3 DNA sequence: TGTGCCTGGAACCGGGGGATCTATGGCTACACCTTC. This sequence encodes CAWNRGIYGYTF.

The chain uses TRBV28 and TRBJ2-2; 7 bases fit TRBD1. Germline CDR1 MDHEN, CDR2 SYDVKM. V dropped 1 base and J dropped 4; count of bases not matched to a gene: 3. The CDR3 is 15 amino acids. This CDR3 is CASSLFSGGTGELFF. The CDR3 nucleotides read TGTGCCAGCAGTTTATTCTCAGGGGGCACCGGGGAGCTGTTTTTT.

DNA for the CDR3: TGTGCCAGCAGCTTTCGGGCAGGGTCTGGCGAGCAGTACTTC. Translated, it gives CASSFRAGSGEQYF. V gene TRBV7-2 combines with J gene TRBJ2-7; weak D call: TRBD1 (5 bases). V lost 3 bases, J lost 6 bases, and 15 bases lay in between. Per germline, CDR1 SGHTA and CDR2 FQGNSA. This CDR3 spans 14 amino acids.

The chain carries TRBV20-1 and TRBJ2-7, with a tentative D call TRBD2 (5 bases). The CDR3 totals 11 residues. Trimming cost V 3 bases and J 2 bases, with 5 bases left between them. The germline V gene encodes CDR1 DFQATT and CDR2 SNEGSKA (reference sequence). CDR3 in amino acids: CSARRAYEQYF. In DNA form, the CDR3 reads TGCAGTGCTAGGAGGGCCTACGAGCAGTACTTC.

The chain recombines TRBV30 with TRBJ2-1, with 12 nucleotides matching TRBD1. The germline V gene has CDR1 GTSNPN and CDR2 SVGIG (reference sequence). The CDR3 spans 15 residues. The CDR3 loop reads CGWDRGRVRNNEQFF. In DNA form, the CDR3 reads TGTGGTTGGGACAGGGGGCGAGTAAGGAACAATGAGCAGTTCTTC.

This chain connects TRBV4-3 to TRBJ2-1; no definite D call. Germline values: CDR1 LGHNA, CDR2 YSLEER. Trimming took 0 bases from V and 4 from J, leaving 7 bases between them. The CDR3 sequence is 14 residues long. Here the CDR3 DNA reads TGCGCCAGCAGCCAAGAAGACATATACAATGAGCAGTTCTTC. It codes for CASSQEDIYNEQFF.

CDR3 sequence: CASSQDTGYGYTF. CDR3 DNA: TGCGCCAGCAGTCAGGACACTGGCTATGGCTACACCTTC. V and J are TRBV5-1 and TRBJ1-2; D may be TRBD1 (5 bases). CDR1 is SGHRS and CDR2 is YFSETQ in the germline V gene. The CDR3 is 13 amino acids. V was trimmed by 5 bases and J by 4 bases, leaving 12 bases between them.

The chain has TRBV10-3 and TRBJ2-3; TRBD1 might be the D (6 bases). The CDR3 is 13 residues long. Germline-derived CDR1 and CDR2 are ENHRY and SYGVKD. V shed 11 bases and J shed 10 bases, with 22 bases lying between them. The CDR3 DNA reads TGTGCCGTTCGGACAGTGAAGACAGGTCCGCAGTATTTT. It is translated as CAVRTVKTGPQYF.

V gene TRBV12-5 combines with J gene TRBJ2-2, with TRBD2 identical over 11 bases. The CDR3 runs 14 residues. V shed 7 bases and J 5 bases; nucleotides not matched to a gene: 3. Germline lookup yields CDR1 LGHNT and CDR2 FRNRAP. DNA for the CDR3: TGTGCTAGTGCCTCTAGCGGGGGGACCGGGGAGCTGTTTTTT. Translation: CASASSGGTGELFF.

The chain recombines TRBV5-1 with TRBJ1-2, with D perhaps matching TRBD1 (6 bases). The CDR3 totals 13 residues. The V and J ends lost 1 base and 6 bases respectively, with 10 bases between them. Per the germline V gene, CDR1 is SGHRS and CDR2 is YFSETQ. CDR3 bases: TGCGCCAGCAGCTTGACAGGGCCAGATGGCTACACCTTC. Translation: CASSLTGPDGYTF.

The gene calls are TRBV11-1 and TRBJ2-7; maybe TRBD2 (5 bases). V lost 3 bases and J lost 2, with 11 bases in between. Germline-derived CDR1 and CDR2 are SGHAT and FQDESV (reference sequence). CDR3 length: 14 residues. In DNA form, the CDR3 reads TGTGCCAGCAGCTTTGAGAGCGGAGCCTACGAGCAGTACTTC. It yields the protein CASSFESGAYEQYF.

In regard to this clone: Distinct nucleotide sequences in the sample also encode this CDR3. The genes are TRBV6-6 and TRBJ2-2; 12 bases fit TRBD1. Germline CDR1 reads MNHNY; CDR2 reads SVGAGI (reference sequence). The CDR3 has 16 amino acids. Trimming cost V 3 bases and J 7 bases; bases outside gene matches: 6. CDR3 residues: CASSYGGTGGDGELFF. CDR3 bases: TGTGCCAGCAGTTATGGTGGGACAGGGGGCGACGGGGAGCTGTTTTTT.

This clone was observed a single time. Germline is not matched at one junction end, which may reflect a read error. The chain employs TRBV30 and TRBJ2-3, with 8 positions matching TRBD2. The V gene's germline CDR1 is GTSNPN and CDR2 SVGIG (reference sequence). The CDR3 is 17 amino acids. The CDR3: CAWSVFGGAFGTNTQYF. CDR3 nucleotide sequence: TGTGCCTGGAGTGTATTCGGGGGGGCCTTTGGCACAAATACGCAGTATTTT. Complete variable domain (other parts from reference TRBV30 and TRBJ2-3): SQTIHQWPATLVQPVGSPLSLECTVEGTSNPNLYWYRQAAGRGLQLLFYSVGIGQISSEVPQNLSASRPQDRQFILSSKKLLLSDSGFYLCAWSVFGGAFGTNTQYFGPGTRLTVL.

The CDR3 sequence is CASFLTDRDYNEQFF. The CDR3 DNA reads as TGCGCCAGCTTTCTGACAGACCGAGACTACAATGAGCAGTTCTTC. This chain uses TRBV5-1 with TRBJ2-1; a possible D gene is TRBD1 (5 bases). Trimming took off 7 bases at V and 3 bases at J, with 17 bases between the two ends. In germline, CDR1 is SGHRS, CDR2 YFSETQ. The CDR3 spans 15 residues.

The V gene is TRBV10-3, the J gene TRBJ2-1; D unresolved. Between the trimmed V and J ends, which lost 0 bases and 7 bases, there was a span of 13 bases. Germline loops: CDR1 ENHRY, CDR2 SYGVKD. This CDR3 comprises 15 residues. The chain's CDR3 is CAISESGPIGNEQFF. CDR3 nucleotides: TGTGCCATCAGTGAGTCAGGTCCCATCGGGAATGAGCAGTTCTTC.

The chain combines TRBV7-7 with TRBJ2-2, with 7 positions matching TRBD1. Germline values: CDR1 SSHAT, CDR2 FNYEAQ (reference sequence). V gave up 5 bases and J gave up 3 bases; unmatched junction bases: 15. CDR3 length: 18 residues. The DNA for the CDR3 is TGTGCCAGCAGCGTCTTTACCGGGACAGTCGACGACACCGGGGAGCTGTTTTTT. This codes for CASSVFTGTVDDTGELFF.

This clone was seen only once. This rearrangement joins TRBV6-1 to TRBJ1-2; D is ambiguous. Deletions cut 6 bases from V and 4 bases from J, with 12 bases between. Per the germline V gene, CDR1 is MNHNS and CDR2 is SASEGT. This CDR3 is built from 13 residues. The DNA of the CDR3 is TGTGCCAGCAGCCTAGGTAGCCCCTATGGCTACACCTTC. Translation: CASSLGSPYGYTF.

V and J are TRBV12-5 and TRBJ2-5; 7 nucleotides line up with TRBD2. V gave up 7 bases and J gave up 5 bases; unmatched junction bases: 10. This CDR3 has 14 amino acids. The germline CDR1 and CDR2 sequences are LGHNT and FRNRAP. The CDR3 region has the DNA TGTGCTAGTGCCCCCGGGGGGTTGGGGGAGACCCAGTACTTC. This translates into CASAPGGLGETQYF.

V and J are TRBV6-5 and TRBJ1-2; D gene unclear. The CDR3 contains 15 residues. Germline V CDR1 and CDR2: MNHEY, SVGAGI. Trimming took off 6 bases at V and 0 bases at J, with 14 bases between the two ends. CDR3 protein: CASSPRVGANYGYTF. Written as DNA, the CDR3 is TGTGCCAGCAGCCCAAGGGTGGGAGCTAACTATGGCTACACCTTC.